The clone carrying this T cell receptor beta chain was found once. The data were produced by immunoSEQ multiplex PCR, yet TCRdb's version contains in-frame clones alone and is incomplete. The repertoire holds approximately 120,000 clones, with roughly 89% as singletons. The data stem from a study of cytomegalovirus exposure and HLA in healthy donors. V trimming: 5 bases; J trimming: 0 bases; junction bases outside the gene matches: 8. The length of the CDR3 is 18 residues. Germline V lookup: CDR1 LNHDA, CDR2 SQIVND (reference sequence). J is TRBJ2-6 and V is TRBV19; 9 nucleotides align to TRBD1. The TCR comes from a woman under 30 in good health and CMV-seronegative. The source material was PBMCs. The CDR3 loop reads CASSDEGQGISGANVLTF. CDR3 nucleotides: TGTGCCAGTAGTGATGAGGGACAGGGTATCTCTGGGGCCAACGTCCTGACTTTC.